This TCR beta chain was sequenced in a study of T cell repertoires in cytomegalovirus infection. Study information: In the study, CMV epitopes included recently identified HLA-C-restricted and well-studied HLA-B-restricted ones. Public TCR beta signature analysis indicated the presence of both CMV infection and matching HLA type. Study findings and constraints: HLA-C-restricted CMV-specific TCR beta clonotypes prevailed in the ex vivo response.

With 5 bases removed from V and 5 bases from J, the gap between germline ends came to 9 bases. The CDR3 is made up of 12 amino acids. Germline CDR1 is MNHEY and CDR2 is SVGEGT. In its sample, this clonotype was seen many times. Its specificity is unknown. TCRdb redid the calling of the reads with MiXCR, one entry per CDR3 protein. The table has approximately 730,000 distinct CDR3 sequences, about 27% seen once. Sequencing used cultured CD8+ T cells from PBMCs, obtained from culture after CMV antigen stimulation. This receptor was taken from a human donor in good health (CMV status not recorded). Some clones in this sample may be carry-over from other donors' samples. The chain combines TRBV6-2 or TRBV6-3 with TRBJ1-1; no firm D call. CDR3 nucleotides: TGTGCCAGCAGTCCGGGCCGTACTGAAGCTTTCTTT. Its translation: CASSPGRTEAFF.